This TCR beta chain came from a study of T cells in Graves' hyperthyroidism and ophthalmopathy. The CDR3 has 15 amino acids. V was pared by 7 bases and J by 3 bases, with 11 bases of the junction left unmatched. CDR1 and CDR2 from the germline V gene are SQVTM and ANQGSEA. Template material for amplifying TCR beta CDR3 regions consisted of RNA transcripts. HTBI primers were used for first-round RT-PCR of the TCR CDR3. TCRdb independently ran MiXCR on the multiplex PCR reads; one entry per CDR3 protein. The sample lists under 600,000 distinct CDR3 sequences, approximately 15% occurring once. This clonotype has just a few counts.

Sequenced: blood. The receptor's source is a woman between 40 and 55 years old with Graves' ophthalmopathy. The chain is built from TRBV29-1 and TRBJ2-7; 11 bases match TRBD1. The CDR3 reads CSASGDRGIGYEQYF. DNA for the CDR3: TGCAGCGCTTCAGGGGACAGGGGGATTGGCTACGAGCAGTACTTC.